The clone carrying this T cell receptor beta chain showed up just a few times. Its specificity is not known. Germline V gives CDR1 LNHDA, CDR2 SQIVND (reference sequence). The CDR3 runs to 15 residues. V lost 4 bases and J lost 4, with 15 bases in between. This record belongs to a study of T-cell memory formation after mild COVID-19. Whole-study findings and limits: The study detected some responding clones in pre-infection memory, suggesting cross-reactive memory joined. SARS-CoV-2 specificity of second-wave clones peaking day 37 was unconfirmed.

TCRdb reprocessed the 5' RACE reads via MiXCR and lists one record per CDR3 protein. The sample lists 300,000 to 350,000 distinct CDR3 sequences, roughly a fifth seen once, with 20% to 25% in the top ten. The gene calls are TRBV19 and TRBJ2-3, with a possible D match to TRBD1 (6 bases). The sequenced sample was PBMCs or a T cell subset sorted from them (not recorded which). The TCR originated in a man aged 18 to 30 who had mild COVID-19 (a few samples of this study predate the infection). Cell type and time point are not known. CDR3 sequence reads: CASSTLSGTPDTQYF. DNA of the CDR3: TGTGCCAGTAGTACACTGTCCGGGACACCAGATACGCAGTATTTT.